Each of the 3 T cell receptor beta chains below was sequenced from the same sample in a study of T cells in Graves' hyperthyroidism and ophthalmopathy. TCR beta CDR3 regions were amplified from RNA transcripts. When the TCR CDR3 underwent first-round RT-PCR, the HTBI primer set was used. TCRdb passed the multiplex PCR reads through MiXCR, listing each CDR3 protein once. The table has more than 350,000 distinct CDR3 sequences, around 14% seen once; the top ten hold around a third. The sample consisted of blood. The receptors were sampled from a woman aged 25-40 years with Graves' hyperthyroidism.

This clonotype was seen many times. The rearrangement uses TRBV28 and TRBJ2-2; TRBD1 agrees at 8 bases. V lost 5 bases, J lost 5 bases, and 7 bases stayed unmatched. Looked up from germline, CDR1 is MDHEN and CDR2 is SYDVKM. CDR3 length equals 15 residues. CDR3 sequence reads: CASSGQGRGTGELFF. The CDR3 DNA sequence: TGTGCCAGCAGTGGACAGGGACGTGGTACCGGGGAGCTGTTTTTT.

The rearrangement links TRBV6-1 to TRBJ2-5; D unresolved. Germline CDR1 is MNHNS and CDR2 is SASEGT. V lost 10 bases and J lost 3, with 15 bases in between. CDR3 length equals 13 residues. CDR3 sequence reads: CATTINREETQYF. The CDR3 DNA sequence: TGTGCCACCACCATTAACCGAGAAGAGACCCAGTACTTC.

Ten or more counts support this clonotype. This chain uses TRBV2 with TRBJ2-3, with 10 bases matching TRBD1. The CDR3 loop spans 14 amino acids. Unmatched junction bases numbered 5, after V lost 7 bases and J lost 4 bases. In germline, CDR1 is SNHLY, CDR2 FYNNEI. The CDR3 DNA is TGTGCCAGCAACGACAGGGGGCTTGCAGATACGCAGTATTTT. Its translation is CASNDRGLADTQYF.